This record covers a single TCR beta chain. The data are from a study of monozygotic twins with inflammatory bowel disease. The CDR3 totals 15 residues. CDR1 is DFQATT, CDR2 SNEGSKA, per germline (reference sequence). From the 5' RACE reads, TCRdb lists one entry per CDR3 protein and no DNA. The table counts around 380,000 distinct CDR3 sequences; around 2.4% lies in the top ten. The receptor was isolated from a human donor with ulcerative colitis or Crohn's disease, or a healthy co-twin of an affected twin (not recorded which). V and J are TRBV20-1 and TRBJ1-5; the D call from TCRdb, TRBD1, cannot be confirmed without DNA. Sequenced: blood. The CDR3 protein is CSAIRGGGSNQPQHF.